The clone carrying this T cell receptor (beta chain) was seen only a few times. Its antigen is undetermined. This entry comes from a study of human T cells and chemical hapten exposure. Across the study: Doses of diphenylcyclopropenone went to the patients' scalps weekly throughout the roughly 25-week study. Study-level points and caveats: Unchanged with DPC sensitization were TCRs above 1 in 1000 frequency.

In the original analysis: Around 97,000 TCRs per sample was the median, with a range of about 20,000 to 690,600. TCRdb independently ran MiXCR on the RACE reads; one entry per CDR3 protein. The V and J calls shown here were made by TCRdb, not taken from the authors' results. The top ten clones hold roughly 4.9% of a sample with approximately 77,000 distinct CDR3 sequences, around 15% of them seen once. Deletions cut 5 bases from V and 6 bases from J, with 14 bases between. The CDR3 consists of 15 residues. Germline V gene lookup returns CDR1 SGHTA and CDR2 FQGNSA. Documented time point: pre-sensitization, week 0. The treatment here: therapeutic diphenylcyclopropenone sensitization with weekly scalp DPC. Sequencing started from total RNA isolated from unfractionated whole blood.

The chain couples TRBV7-2 to TRBJ1-6; D is uncertain. This sequence was found in a woman between 50 and 59 years old with alopecia areata. Some clones in this sample may be carry-over from other donors' samples. Sequencing used whole blood, obtained in connection with sensitization to the hapten diphenylcyclopropenone (DPC). The CDR3 sequence is CASSLVRSSNSPLHF. CDR3 in DNA: TGTGCCAGCAGCCTTGTCAGGTCTAGTAATTCACCCCTCCACTTT.